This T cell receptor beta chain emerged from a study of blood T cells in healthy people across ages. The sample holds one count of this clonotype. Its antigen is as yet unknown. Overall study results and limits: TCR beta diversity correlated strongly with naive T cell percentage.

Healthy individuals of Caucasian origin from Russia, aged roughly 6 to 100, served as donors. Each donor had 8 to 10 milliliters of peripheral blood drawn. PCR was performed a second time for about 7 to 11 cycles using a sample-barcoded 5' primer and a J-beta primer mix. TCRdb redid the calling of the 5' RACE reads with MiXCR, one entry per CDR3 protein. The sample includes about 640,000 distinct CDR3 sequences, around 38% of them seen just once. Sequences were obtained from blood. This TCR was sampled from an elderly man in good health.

The CDR3 bases are TGTGCCAGCACGCGGACAGCAACTAATGAAAAACTGTTTTTT. Translated, it gives CASTRTATNEKLFF. J is TRBJ1-4 and V is TRBV6-5; a possible D gene is TRBD1 (6 bases). The germline V gene has CDR1 MNHEY and CDR2 SVGAGI. The CDR3 runs to 14 residues. Trimming stripped 7 bases from V and 0 bases from J, with 9 bases between.